This T cell receptor (beta chain) originates from a study of blood T cell repertoires in COVID-19. Study information: COVID-19 samples from acute and convalescent phases originated in the United States, Italy and Spain.

This clone has a handful of counts. Sequenced by immunoSEQ multiplex PCR; TCRdb stores in-frame clones only, minus some. The sample yields 300,000 to 400,000 clones, 87% seen once. This CDR3 is 15 amino acids long. Germline CDR1 is SGDLS and CDR2 is YYNGEE. V lost 3 bases to trimming and J lost 3 bases; unmatched junction nucleotides: 8. This chain joins TRBV9 and TRBJ2-7; 8 bases are shared with TRBD2. Sequencing was done on a sample of peripheral blood. The sequence was obtained from a man under 40 with COVID-19, enrolled during active disease. In DNA form, the CDR3 reads TGTGCCAGCAGCGCCGAACTAGCGGCAATCTACGAGCAGTACTTC. Translating gives CASSAELAAIYEQYF.